This TCR beta chain was observed in a study of persistence of HIV-infected CD4 T cells. Study-wide context: Blood samples, up to roughly 180 mL, came from multiple time points, except two leukapheresis donors sampled once.

Germline assignment: CDR1 SNHLY and CDR2 FYNNEI. V lost 4 bases to trimming and J lost 8 bases; unmatched junction nucleotides: 7. This CDR3 comprises 14 residues. For this clone: Antigen specificity is unknown.

The libraries were made with immunoSEQ version 4 in survey mode. Generated by immunoSEQ multiplex PCR, the TCRdb table keeps only in-frame clones and is missing some. The sample shows more than 30,000 clones, about 85% of them seen only once. Findings and limits, study-wide: Proviral oligoclonality tracked with TCR oligoclonality within the same sorted cells.

Cells were stimulated with CMV-infected fibroblast lysates at about 9.4 ug/mL. CD40L/CD69 double-negative CD45RO-high memory CD4+ T cells were collected. CD4+ T cell counts exceeded 400 cells/uL; CMV serology was positive. For around 18 hours, CD8-depleted PBMCs received anti-CD28/CD49d costimulation, a CD40-blocking antibody and enfuvirtide. V gene TRBV2 combines with J gene TRBJ2-3, with 9 positions matching TRBD1. The origin of this receptor is an adult man with HIV who was CMV-seropositive. The material was CD4+ T cells sorted from PBMCs after roughly 19-hour stimulation, obtained from a patient who received antiretroviral therapy. CDR3 nucleotide sequence: TGTGCCAGCAGTGTACAGGGGGCGCGAGGTACGCAGTATTTT. Translated: CASSVQGARGTQYF.